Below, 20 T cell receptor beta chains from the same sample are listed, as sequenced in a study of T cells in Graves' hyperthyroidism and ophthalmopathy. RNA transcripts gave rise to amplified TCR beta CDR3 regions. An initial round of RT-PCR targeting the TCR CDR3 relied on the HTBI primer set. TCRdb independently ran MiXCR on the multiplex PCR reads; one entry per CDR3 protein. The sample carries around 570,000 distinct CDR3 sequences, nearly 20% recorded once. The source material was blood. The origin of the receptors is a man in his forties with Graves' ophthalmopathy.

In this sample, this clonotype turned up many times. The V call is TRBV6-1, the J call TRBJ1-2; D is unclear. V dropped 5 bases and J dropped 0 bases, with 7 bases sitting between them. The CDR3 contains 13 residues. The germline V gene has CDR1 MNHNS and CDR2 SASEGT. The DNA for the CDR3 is TGTGCCAGCAGTCAAACGGCTAACTATGGCTACACCTTC. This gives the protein CASSQTANYGYTF.

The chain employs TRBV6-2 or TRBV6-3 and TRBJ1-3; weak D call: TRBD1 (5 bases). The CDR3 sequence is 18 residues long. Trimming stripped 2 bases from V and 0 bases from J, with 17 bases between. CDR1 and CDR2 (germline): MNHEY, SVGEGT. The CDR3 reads CASSYLLVGAASGNTIYF. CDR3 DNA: TGTGCCAGCAGTTACCTCCTCGTCGGGGCGGCCTCTGGAAACACCATATATTTT.

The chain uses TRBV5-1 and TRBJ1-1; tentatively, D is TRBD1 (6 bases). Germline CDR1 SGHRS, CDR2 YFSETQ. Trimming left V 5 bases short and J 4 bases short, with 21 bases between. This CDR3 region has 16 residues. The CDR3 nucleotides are TGCGCCAGCAGTTCCAACATCAGGGTCAGGGGCACTGAAGCTTTCTTT. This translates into CASSSNIRVRGTEAFF.

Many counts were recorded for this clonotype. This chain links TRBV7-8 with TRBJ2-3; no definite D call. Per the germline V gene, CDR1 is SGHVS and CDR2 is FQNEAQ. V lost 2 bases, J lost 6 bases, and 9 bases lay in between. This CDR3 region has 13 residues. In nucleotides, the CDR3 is TGTGCCAGCAGCTTAAGAGGAGCTGATACGCAGTATTTT. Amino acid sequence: CASSLRGADTQYF.

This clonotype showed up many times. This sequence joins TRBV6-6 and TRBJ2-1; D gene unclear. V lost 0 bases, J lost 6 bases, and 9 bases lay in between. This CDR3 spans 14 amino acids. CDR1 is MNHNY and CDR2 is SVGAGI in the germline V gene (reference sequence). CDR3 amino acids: CASSYSSRSNEQFF. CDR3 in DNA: TGTGCCAGCAGTTACTCCTCGAGGTCCAATGAGCAGTTCTTC.

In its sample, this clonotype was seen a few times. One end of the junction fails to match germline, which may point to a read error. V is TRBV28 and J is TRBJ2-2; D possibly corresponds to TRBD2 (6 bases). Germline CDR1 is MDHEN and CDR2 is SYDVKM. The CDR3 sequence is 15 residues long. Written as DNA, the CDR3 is TGTGCCAGCAGGGGGGGACTTGCGAGCACCGGGGGGCTGTTTTTT. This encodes CASRGGLASTGGLFF.

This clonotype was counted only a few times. This CDR3 is CASSLALPDSHYNSPLHF. The CDR3 DNA follows: TGTGCCAGCAGCTTAGCCCTCCCGGACAGTCACTATAATTCACCCCTCCACTTT. The chain is built from TRBV11-2 and TRBJ1-6, with D perhaps matching TRBD1 (6 bases). The CDR3 covers 18 residues. CDR1 and CDR2 (germline): SGHAT, FQNNGV. Trimming left V 1 base short and J 3 bases short, with 16 bases between. Using reference TRBV11-2 and TRBJ1-6 for the parts outside the CDR3, the full variable domain is EAGVAQSPRYKIIEKRQSVAFWCNPISGHATLYWYQQILGQGPKLLIQFQNNGVVDDSQLPKDRFSAERLKGVDSTLKIQPAKLEDSAVYLCASSLALPDSHYNSPLHFGNGTRLTVT.

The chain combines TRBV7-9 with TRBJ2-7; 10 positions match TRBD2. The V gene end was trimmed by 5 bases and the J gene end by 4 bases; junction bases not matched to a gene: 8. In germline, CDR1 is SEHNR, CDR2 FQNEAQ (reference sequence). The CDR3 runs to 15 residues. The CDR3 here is CASSPAVAGGYEQYF. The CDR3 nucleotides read TGTGCCAGCAGCCCAGCAGTAGCGGGAGGTTACGAGCAGTACTTC.

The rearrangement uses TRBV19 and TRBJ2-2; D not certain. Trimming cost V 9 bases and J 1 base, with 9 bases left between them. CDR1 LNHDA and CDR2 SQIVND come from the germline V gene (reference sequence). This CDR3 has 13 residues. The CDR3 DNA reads TGTGCCAGCCGTCCCCGGAACACCGGGGAGCTGTTTTTT. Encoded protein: CASRPRNTGELFF.

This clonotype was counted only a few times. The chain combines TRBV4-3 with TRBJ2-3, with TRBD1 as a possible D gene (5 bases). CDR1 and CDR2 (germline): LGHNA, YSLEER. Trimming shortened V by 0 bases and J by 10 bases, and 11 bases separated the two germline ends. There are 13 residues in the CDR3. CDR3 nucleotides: TGCGCCAGCAGCCAAGATGCAGGGTTTCCGCAGTATTTT. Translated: CASSQDAGFPQYF.

Written as DNA, the CDR3 is TGTGCCAGCAGTTTAAGGGGGCTCGTAGATACGCAGTATTTT. Amino acids: CASSLRGLVDTQYF. This sequence joins TRBV27 and TRBJ2-3, with 7 bases fitting TRBD1. The V segment lost 2 bases and the J segment 5 bases; nucleotides outside the gene matches: 4. Germline CDR1 MNHEY, CDR2 SMNVEV (reference sequence). The CDR3 runs 14 residues.

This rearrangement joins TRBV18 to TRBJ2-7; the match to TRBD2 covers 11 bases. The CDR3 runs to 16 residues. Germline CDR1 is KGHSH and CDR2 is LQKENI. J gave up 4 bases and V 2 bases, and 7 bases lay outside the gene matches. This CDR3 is CASSPITSGSSYEQYF. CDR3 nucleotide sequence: TGTGCCAGCTCACCAATCACTAGCGGGAGCTCGTACGAGCAGTACTTC.

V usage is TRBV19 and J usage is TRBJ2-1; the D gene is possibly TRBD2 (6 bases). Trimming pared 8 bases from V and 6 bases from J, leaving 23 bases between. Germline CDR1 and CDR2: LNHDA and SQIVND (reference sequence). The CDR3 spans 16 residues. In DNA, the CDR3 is TGTGCCAGTGGTCCCTTCGGGGGAGTGGTTGGCAATGAGCAGTTCTTC. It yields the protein CASGPFGGVVGNEQFF.

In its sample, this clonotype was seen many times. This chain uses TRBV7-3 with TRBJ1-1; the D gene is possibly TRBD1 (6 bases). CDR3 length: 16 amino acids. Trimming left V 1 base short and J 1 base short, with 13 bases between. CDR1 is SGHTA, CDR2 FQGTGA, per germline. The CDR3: CASSLRAGVGNTEAFF. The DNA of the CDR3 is TGTGCCAGCAGCTTAAGGGCAGGGGTAGGGAACACTGAAGCTTTCTTT.

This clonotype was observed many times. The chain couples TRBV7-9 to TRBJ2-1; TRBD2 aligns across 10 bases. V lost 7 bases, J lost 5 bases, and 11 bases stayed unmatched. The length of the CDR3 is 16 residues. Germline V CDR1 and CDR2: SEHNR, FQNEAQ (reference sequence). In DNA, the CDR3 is TGTGCCAGCACCCTTAGCCTAGCGGGGGCCGACAATGAGCAGTTCTTC. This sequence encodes CASTLSLAGADNEQFF.

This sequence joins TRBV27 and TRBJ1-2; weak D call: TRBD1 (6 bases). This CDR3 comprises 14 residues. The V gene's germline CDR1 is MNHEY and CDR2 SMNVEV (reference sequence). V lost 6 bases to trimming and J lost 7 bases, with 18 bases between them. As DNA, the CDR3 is TGTGCCAGCAGCTCTGGGGGGCGCATAGGTGGCTACACCTTC. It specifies CASSSGGRIGGYTF.

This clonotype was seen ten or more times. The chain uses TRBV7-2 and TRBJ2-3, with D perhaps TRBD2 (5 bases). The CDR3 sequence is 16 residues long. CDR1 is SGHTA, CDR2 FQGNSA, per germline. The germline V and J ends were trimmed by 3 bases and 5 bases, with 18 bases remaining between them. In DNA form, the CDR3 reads TGTGCCAGCAGCTTCGTAAGCGGCCGAAGCGGAGATACGCAGTATTTT. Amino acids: CASSFVSGRSGDTQYF.

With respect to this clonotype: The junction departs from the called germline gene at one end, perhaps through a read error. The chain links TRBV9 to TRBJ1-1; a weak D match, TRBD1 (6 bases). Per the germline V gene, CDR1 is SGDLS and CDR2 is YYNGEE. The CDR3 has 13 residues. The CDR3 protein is CANSAQGYTEAFF. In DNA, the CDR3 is TGTGCCAACAGCGCACAGGGATACACTGAAGCTTTCTTT.

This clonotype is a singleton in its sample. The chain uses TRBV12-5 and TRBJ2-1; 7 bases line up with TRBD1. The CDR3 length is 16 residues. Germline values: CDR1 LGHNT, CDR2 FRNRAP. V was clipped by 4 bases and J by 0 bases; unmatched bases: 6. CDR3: CASGSLGQSSYNEQFF. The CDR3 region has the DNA TGTGCTAGTGGTTCCCTGGGACAGAGCTCCTACAATGAGCAGTTCTTC.

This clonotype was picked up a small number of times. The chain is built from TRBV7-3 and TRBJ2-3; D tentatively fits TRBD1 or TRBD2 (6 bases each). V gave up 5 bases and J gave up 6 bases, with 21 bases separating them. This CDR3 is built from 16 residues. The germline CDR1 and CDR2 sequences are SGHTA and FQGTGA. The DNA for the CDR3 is TGTGCCAGCAGCGGGGGGCCGGGGGCTGGTCTCGATACGCAGTATTTT. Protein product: CASSGGPGAGLDTQYF.